The clone carrying this T cell receptor beta chain was recorded only once. This sample is part of a study of chemoradiotherapy in HPV16-positive cancers. The CDR3 loop spans 15 amino acids. Trimming stripped 3 bases from V and 0 bases from J, with 12 bases between. Germline CDR1 is SGHRS and CDR2 is YFSETQ. Assay: immunoSEQ multiplex PCR; the TCRdb copy retains only in-frame clones and omits some. The sample includes around 15,000 clones, roughly 63% of them seen just once. The source is a human donor with HPV-associated anogenital cancer. The chain links TRBV5-1 to TRBJ1-1; tentatively, D is TRBD1 (6 bases). This material was collected from a patient who underwent chemoradiotherapy. CDR3 coding DNA: TGCGCCAGCAGCTCCACAGGGAACATGAACACTGAAGCTTTCTTT. Translated: CASSSTGNMNTEAFF.